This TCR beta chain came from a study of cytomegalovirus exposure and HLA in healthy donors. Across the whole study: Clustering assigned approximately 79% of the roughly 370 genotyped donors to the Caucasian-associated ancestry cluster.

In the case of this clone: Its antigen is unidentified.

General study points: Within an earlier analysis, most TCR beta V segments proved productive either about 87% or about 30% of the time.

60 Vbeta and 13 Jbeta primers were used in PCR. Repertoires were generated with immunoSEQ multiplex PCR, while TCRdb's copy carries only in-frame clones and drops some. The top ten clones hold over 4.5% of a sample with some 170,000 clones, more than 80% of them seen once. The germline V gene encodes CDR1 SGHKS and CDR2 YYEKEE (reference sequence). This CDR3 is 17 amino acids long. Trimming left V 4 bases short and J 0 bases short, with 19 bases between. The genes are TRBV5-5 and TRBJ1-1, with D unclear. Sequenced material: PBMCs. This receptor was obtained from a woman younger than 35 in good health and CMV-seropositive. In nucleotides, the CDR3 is TGTGCCAGCAGCCTCCTTGAGGAGATCGCGCTGAACACTGAAGCTTTCTTT. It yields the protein CASSLLEEIALNTEAFF. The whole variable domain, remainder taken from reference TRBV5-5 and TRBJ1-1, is DAGVTQSPTHLIKTRGQQVTLRCSPISGHKSVSWYQQVLGQGPQFIFQYYEKEERGRGNFPDRFSARQFPNYSSELNVNALLLGDSALYLCASSLLEEIALNTEAFFGQGTRLTVV.